A selection of T cell receptor beta chains follows, all from one sample in a study of identical twins. TCRdb passed the 5' RACE reads through MiXCR, listing each CDR3 protein once. The sample consists of about 520,000 distinct CDR3 sequences, roughly 21% of them appearing once. These data are also associated with another study on T cells expressing NK-cell markers.

The sample comprised CD4+ T cells sorted from blood. The receptor source for this set is a woman aged 18-29 years in good health. Both conserved end residues are part of each CDR3. A D gene is named only where the DNA matches it firmly. A clone size is listed for some rows: how often the clone was seen (once, few, many), or a class if it is expanded.

clone size,J gene,D gene,V gene,CDR3 protein,CDR3 DNA
.,TRBJ2-7,.,TRBV6-1,CASSLLGGRENEQYF,TGTGCCAGCAGCCTCCTCGGGGGCAGGGAGAACGAGCAGTACTTC
many,TRBJ1-6,TRBD1,TRBV28,CASSLGQGGRGLHF,TGTGCCAGCAGCCTAGGACAGGGAGGCCGTGGCCTCCACTTT
few,TRBJ1-5,.,TRBV5-1,CASSLETGHQPQHF,TGCGCCAGCAGCTTGGAAACAGGCCATCAGCCCCAGCATTTT
.,TRBJ1-3,.,TRBV5-1,CASTRGTIYF,TGCGCCAGCACGAGAGGCACCATATATTTT
.,TRBJ1-1,.,TRBV4-1,CASSQGVREGLATEAFF,TGCGCCAGCAGCCAAGGGGTACGTGAGGGGCTGGCCACTGAAGCTTTCTTT
.,TRBJ1-4,.,TRBV7-2,CASSWEGGGREKLFF,TGTGCCAGCAGCTGGGAGGGTGGGGGACGGGAAAAACTGTTTTTT
once,TRBJ2-4,TRBD2,TRBV4-2,CASSLGLAGGRSAKNIQYF,TGTGCCAGCAGCCTAGGACTAGCGGGGGGGCGATCGGCCAAAAACATTCAGTACTTC
few,TRBJ2-5,.,TRBV4-3,CASSQDTEVETQYF,TGCGCCAGCAGCCAAGATACCGAGGTAGAGACCCAGTACTTC
.,TRBJ2-3,.,TRBV5-1,CASSLASARGTDTQYF,TGCGCCAGCAGCTTGGCCTCCGCCCGGGGCACAGATACGCAGTATTTT
many,TRBJ2-1,.,TRBV3-1,CASSHFRGYNEQFF,TGTGCCAGCAGCCATTTTAGGGGCTACAATGAGCAGTTCTTC
few,TRBJ1-6,TRBD1,TRBV20-1,CSAVTGGNFNSPLHF,TGCAGTGCGGTGACAGGGGGCAACTTTAATTCACCCCTCCACTTT
.,TRBJ2-2,.,TRBV7-9,CAKGHSNTGELFF,TGTGCCAAGGGACATTCCAACACCGGGGAGCTGTTTTTT
once,TRBJ2-7,TRBD1,TRBV5-6,CASSSRQGSHEQYF,TGTGCCAGCAGCAGTCGACAGGGTAGCCACGAGCAGTACTTC
.,TRBJ1-1,.,TRBV4-3,CASSQGIWTEAFF,TGCGCCAGCAGCCAAGGTATTTGGACTGAAGCTTTCTTT
few,TRBJ1-5,TRBD1,TRBV6-1,CASSGRDRFSNQPQHF,TGTGCCAGCAGTGGAAGGGACAGGTTTAGCAATCAGCCCCAGCATTTT
few,TRBJ2-5,TRBD2,TRBV20-1,CSVGLAGIPSQLF,TGCAGTGTCGGACTAGCGGGAATTCCAAGCCAACTCTTC
few,TRBJ1-1,.,TRBV6-5,CASSSAPWGTEAFF,TGTGCCAGCAGTTCGGCCCCATGGGGCACTGAAGCTTTCTTT
.,TRBJ2-2,.,TRBV5-1,CASSLDYTSNTGELFF,TGCGCCAGCAGCTTGGATTATACATCGAACACCGGGGAGCTGTTTTTT
.,TRBJ2-2,.,TRBV7-2,CASSLVGISTGELFF,TGTGCCAGCAGCTTAGTGGGGATAAGCACCGGGGAGCTGTTTTTT
.,TRBJ2-1,.,TRBV20-1,CSARDPPPTYNEQFF,TGCAGTGCTAGAGATCCGCCTCCCACTTACAATGAGCAGTTCTTC
.,TRBJ2-3,.,TRBV6-1,CASSPLAVPRTDTQYF,TGTGCCAGCAGTCCTTTAGCGGTGCCGAGGACAGATACGCAGTATTTT
.,TRBJ1-2,TRBD1,TRBV29-1,CSVWTGLANYGYTF,TGCAGCGTCTGGACAGGCCTAGCTAACTATGGCTACACCTTC
.,TRBJ1-1,TRBD1,TRBV5-1,CASSSQGAFTEAFF,TGCGCCAGCAGCTCCCAGGGGGCCTTCACTGAAGCTTTCTTT
.,TRBJ1-3,.,TRBV18,CASSLQGGSGNTIYF,TGTGCCAGCTCACTACAGGGTGGCTCTGGAAACACCATATATTTT
.,TRBJ2-1,.,TRBV20-1,CSARAASGRGSYNEQFF,TGCAGTGCTAGAGCGGCGTCGGGCAGGGGATCCTACAATGAGCAGTTCTTC
.,TRBJ2-1,.,TRBV14,CASSHGSAGVGEQFF,TGTGCCAGCAGCCACGGGTCCGCAGGGGTCGGTGAGCAGTTCTTC
few,TRBJ2-3,.,TRBV20-1,CSGATGRGFFTDTQYF,TGCAGTGGCGCGACTGGTCGCGGTTTCTTCACAGATACGCAGTATTTT
.,TRBJ2-1,TRBD2,TRBV7-2,CASSSYSGGDEQFF,TGTGCCAGCAGCTCTTATAGCGGGGGGGATGAGCAGTTCTTC
few,TRBJ2-6,.,TRBV20-1,CSASFGRHFSGANVLTF,TGCAGTGCTAGTTTCGGACGTCACTTCTCTGGGGCCAACGTCCTGACTTTC
once,TRBJ2-7,TRBD2,TRBV20-1,CSARDFNGLAGEQYF,TGCAGTGCTAGAGATTTTAATGGACTAGCGGGCGAGCAGTACTTC
.,TRBJ2-1,.,TRBV11-1,CASSLEGTWTRVQGSEQFF,TGTGCCAGCAGCTTAGAGGGGACCTGGACCCGAGTCCAAGGAAGTGAGCAGTTCTTC
few,TRBJ2-7,TRBD1,TRBV7-9,CASSPRTGRYYEQYF,TGTGCCAGCAGCCCCCGGACAGGGAGGTACTACGAGCAGTACTTC
few,TRBJ2-3,.,TRBV10-3,CAIRPRQAADTQYF,TGTGCCATCAGGCCTAGGCAGGCCGCAGATACGCAGTATTTT
.,TRBJ2-1,.,TRBV6-2/TRBV6-3,CASRYRDYNEQFF,TGTGCCAGCAGATACCGGGACTACAATGAGCAGTTCTTC
few,TRBJ2-1,TRBD1,TRBV3-1,CASSRTGLPNEQFF,TGTGCCAGCAGCCGGACAGGGTTACCCAATGAGCAGTTCTTC
few,TRBJ2-5,.,TRBV7-2,CASSIRTAGFQETQYF,TGTGCCAGCAGCATTAGAACCGCCGGGTTCCAAGAGACCCAGTACTTC
.,TRBJ1-1,.,TRBV20-1,CSAREAVNTEAFF,TGCAGTGCTAGAGAGGCAGTGAACACTGAAGCTTTCTTT
many,TRBJ1-2,.,TRBV10-3,CAISESGYGYTF,TGTGCCATCAGTGAGTCGGGGTATGGCTACACCTTC
.,TRBJ2-3,.,TRBV3-1,CASTWGDMEYF,TGTGCCAGCACTTGGGGGGATATGGAGTATTTT
few,TRBJ1-1,TRBD1,TRBV10-3,CAITLDRGTEAFF,TGTGCCATCACCCTCGACAGGGGCACTGAAGCTTTCTTT
.,TRBJ1-1,TRBD1,TRBV29-1,CSVMDRSLMMNTEAFF,TGCAGCGTCATGGACAGGAGCTTGATGATGAACACTGAAGCTTTCTTT